The text below deals with one T cell receptor (beta chain). Its antigen is undetermined. Germline assignment: CDR1 SGHTA and CDR2 FQGNSA. Trimming left V 6 bases short and J 2 bases short, with 13 bases between. The CDR3 is 14 amino acids. The source of the sample is a study of T cell responses to AZD1222 COVID-19 vaccine. Study-level results: The study reported that nearly half of spike-specific TCRs target unmutated variant regions. Spike as a whole was targeted by vaccine-associated CD4 TCRs, dominant at 160-218 and 743-854.

Only in-frame clones appear in the TCRdb table, and some are missing; sequencing was by immunoSEQ multiplex PCR. The profile shows 98,000 or so clones, roughly nine tenths of them singletons. This sequence joins TRBV7-2 and TRBJ2-5, with D unclear. This TCR came from an adult in good health. This sample comprised peripheral blood, obtained on day 0 of MenACWY control vaccination. The CDR3 nucleotides read TGTGCCAGCAGTTCAAATACTTTTCAAGAGACCCAGTACTTC. Its protein is CASSSNTFQETQYF.